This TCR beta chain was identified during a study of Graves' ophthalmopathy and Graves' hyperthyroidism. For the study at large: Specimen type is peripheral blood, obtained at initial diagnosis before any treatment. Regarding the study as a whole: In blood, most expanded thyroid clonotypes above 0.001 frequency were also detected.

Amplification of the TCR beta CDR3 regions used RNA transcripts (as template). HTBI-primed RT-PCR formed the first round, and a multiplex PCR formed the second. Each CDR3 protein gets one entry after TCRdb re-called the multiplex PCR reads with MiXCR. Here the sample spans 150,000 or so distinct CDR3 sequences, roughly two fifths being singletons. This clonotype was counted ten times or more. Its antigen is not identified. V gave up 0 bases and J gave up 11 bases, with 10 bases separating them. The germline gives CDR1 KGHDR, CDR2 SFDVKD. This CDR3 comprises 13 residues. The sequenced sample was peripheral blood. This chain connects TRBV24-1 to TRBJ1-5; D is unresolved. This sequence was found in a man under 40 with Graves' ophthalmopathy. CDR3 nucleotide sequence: TGTGCCACCAGTGATTTGCTCGCGACTGCCCAGCATTTT. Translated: CATSDLLATAQHF.